A selection of T cell receptor beta chains follows, all from one sample in a study of CD8+ T cells in alopecia areata. Some clones are missing from TCRdb's copy, which holds only in-frame ones; the method was immunoSEQ multiplex PCR. The data contain approximately 200,000 clones, 50% to 60% of them singletons. Specimen: CD4+ T cells sorted from blood, collected at week 4, from a patient treated with tofacitinib. These receptor sequences come from a human donor with alopecia areata. The conserved cysteine and the conserved F or W are not part of the CDR3 here. Not every row has a clone size; where given, it reads once, few, many or a size class.

j_call clone_size v_call cdr3_aa
TRBJ1-2 few TRBV11-1 ASSPGQGPGYT
TRBJ1-1 NA TRBV4-2 ASSQDRGDTEAF
TRBJ1-1 NA TRBV7-8 ASSFDRQSTEAF
TRBJ1-2 NA TRBV5-6 ATRPGDRGAYT
TRBJ2-5 NA TRBV11-2 ASSSGLAGGPGETQY
TRBJ1-3 few TRBV29-1 SVTGPLAPGNTIY
TRBJ1-1 NA TRBV29-1 SVGVPGQGSGAF
TRBJ1-2 few TRBV7-2 ASSLGRTINYGYT
TRBJ2-7 NA TRBV7-9 ASSSDSYYEQY
TRBJ1-6 NA TRBV6-1 ASGAYNSPLH
TRBJ1-4 NA TRBV5-1 ASSPPGEREKLF
TRBJ1-2 NA TRBV5-4 ASSSGQGRRDYGYT
TRBJ2-7 NA TRBV6-5 ASSRTGGEKQY
TRBJ2-6 NA TRBV5-1 ASSLEGRDSGANVLT
TRBJ2-1 few TRBV6-1 ASSGAPPTGFLDEQF
TRBJ1-5 NA TRBV23-1 ASSPLGGANQPQH
TRBJ1-1 NA TRBV30 AWSMIQGNTEAF
TRBJ1-5 NA TRBV30 AWSVIAEHQPQH
TRBJ1-1 NA TRBV9 ASSLSGGTEAF
TRBJ1-1 NA TRBV30 AWRGRQGHTEAF
TRBJ2-7 NA TRBV9 ASSTRTGSSYEQY
TRBJ2-6 once TRBV7-9 ASSTMGGAGANVLT
TRBJ1-2 NA TRBV19 ATEGPPSWGYT
TRBJ2-3 NA TRBV4-1 ASSQEVLATDTQY
TRBJ2-1 NA TRBV7-2 ASRAGGALNEQF
TRBJ2-5 NA TRBV29-1 SVETGFQETQY
TRBJ2-7 NA TRBV30 AWSRGIVYEQY
TRBJ1-2 NA TRBV25-1 ASSDRSLYGYT
TRBJ2-5 few TRBV29-1 SVARGVQETQY
TRBJ2-1 NA TRBV2 ASLVSNEQF
TRBJ2-5 NA TRBV29-1 SVEVSSSGGAETQY
TRBJ2-6 NA TRBV5-6 ASSTLDSGANVLT
TRBJ2-7 few TRBV29-1 SASQGFYEQY
TRBJ1-4 few TRBV9 ASSGRTGGNEKLF
TRBJ2-6 NA TRBV5-6 ASSFPQGSGANVLT
TRBJ2-5 NA TRBV7-3 ASSLMGTSGETQY
TRBJ1-2 NA TRBV27 ASSRHRGWNYGYT
TRBJ2-3 few TRBV4-1 ASSQLAGSTDTQY
TRBJ1-4 few TRBV6-5 ASSYSGGVSEKLF
TRBJ2-5 NA TRBV30 AWTEYLQETQY
TRBJ2-3 once TRBV15 ATVRGLDTDTQY
TRBJ1-1 NA TRBV7-9 ASGIRWGESKTEAF
TRBJ1-3 once TRBV29-1 SVTGTGSGNTIY
TRBJ2-7 NA TRBV6-5 ASSYTRWVYEQY
TRBJ2-7 NA TRBV20-1 SASRADEQY
TRBJ2-4 few TRBV9 ASSTRVENIQY
TRBJ1-2 NA TRBV2 ASSELGRLYGYT
TRBJ2-7 NA TRBV30 AWSAGAPNEQY
TRBJ2-7 once TRBV30 AWSVRRQPLTGEQY
TRBJ1-3 NA TRBV9 ASSAPGGYTIY
TRBJ2-7 NA TRBV6-5 ASSRDSSLNEQY
TRBJ2-7 NA TRBV5-1 ASSLEGTNEQY
TRBJ2-3 many TRBV4-1 ASSQKTGQLLYTDTQY
TRBJ1-5 NA TRBV19 ASSIFRGADQPQH